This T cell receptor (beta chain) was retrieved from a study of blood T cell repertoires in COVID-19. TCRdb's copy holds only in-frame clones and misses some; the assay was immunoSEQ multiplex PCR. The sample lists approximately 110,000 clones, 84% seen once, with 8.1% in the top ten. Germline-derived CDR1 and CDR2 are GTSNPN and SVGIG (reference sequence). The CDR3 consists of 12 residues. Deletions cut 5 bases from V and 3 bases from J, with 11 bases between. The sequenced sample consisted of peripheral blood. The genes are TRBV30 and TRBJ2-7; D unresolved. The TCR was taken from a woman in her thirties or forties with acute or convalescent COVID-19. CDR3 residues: CAWSNPSYEQYF. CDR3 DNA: TGTGCCTGGTCTAATCCGAGCTACGAGCAGTACTTC.